This TCR beta chain originates from a study of technical replicates of blood from several donors. A remark on this clone: This specimen includes other DNA sequences encoding the same CDR3.

TCRdb's copy holds only in-frame clones and misses some; the assay was immunoSEQ multiplex PCR. This sample has 75,000 to 95,000 clones, with 92% found just once. The clonotype was recovered from a human donor in good health. What was sequenced was T cells isolated from PBMCs.

CDR3 amino acids: CASSLQGAPDTEAFF. For the CDR3, the DNA is TGCGCCAGCAGTTTGCAAGGGGCCCCCGACACTGAAGCTTTCTTT. The chain employs TRBV5-1 and TRBJ1-1; tentative D call: TRBD1 (5 bases). With 5 bases removed from V and 3 bases from J, the gap between germline ends came to 17 bases. Germline loops: CDR1 SGHRS, CDR2 YFSETQ. The CDR3 consists of 15 residues.